The 2 T cell receptor beta chains in this list originate from one sample, sequenced in a study of T cell changes during pregnancy in multiple sclerosis. Measured with immunoSEQ multiplex PCR; TCRdb has only the in-frame clones, and not every one. The sample lists 60,000 to 65,000 clones; 92% were seen once. Sequences were derived from peripheral blood, sampled in the second trimester of pregnancy. All receptors derive from a female donor in good health, enrolled as a control in a pregnancy study.

The chain carries TRBV25-1 and TRBJ1-1; possibly TRBD1 for D (6 bases). CDR3 length: 12 residues. With 2 bases removed from V and 11 bases from J, the gap between germline ends came to 12 bases. CDR1 MGHDK and CDR2 SYGVNS come from the germline V gene. The CDR3 nucleotides are TGTGCCAGCAGTGAAGGCAGGGGATGGGCTTTCTTT. Translated: CASSEGRGWAFF. Supplemented by reference TRBV25-1 and TRBJ1-1, the full variable domain reads EADIYQTPRYLVIGTGKKITLECSQTMGHDKMYWYQQDPGMELHLIHYSYGVNSTEKGDLSSESTVSRIRTEHFPLTLESARPSHTSQYLCASSEGRGWAFFGQGTRLTVV.

This chain links TRBV19 with TRBJ1-5; D unresolved. CDR3 length: 16 residues. The germline CDR1 and CDR2 sequences are LNHDA and SQIVND (reference sequence). V lost 7 bases, J lost 0 bases, and 16 bases lay in between. In nucleotides, the CDR3 is TGTGCCAGTATCGGGTTGGGCGGGAATAGCAATCAGCCCCAGCATTTT. This sequence encodes CASIGLGGNSNQPQHF.